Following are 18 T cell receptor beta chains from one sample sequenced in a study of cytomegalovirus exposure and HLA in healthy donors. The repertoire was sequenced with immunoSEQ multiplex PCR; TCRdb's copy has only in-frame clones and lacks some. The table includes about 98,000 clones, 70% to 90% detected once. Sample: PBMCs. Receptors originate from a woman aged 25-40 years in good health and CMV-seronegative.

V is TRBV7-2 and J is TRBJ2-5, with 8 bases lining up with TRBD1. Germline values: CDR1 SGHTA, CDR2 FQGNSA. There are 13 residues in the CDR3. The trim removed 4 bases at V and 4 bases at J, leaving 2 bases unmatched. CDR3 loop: CASSYTGGETQYF. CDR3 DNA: TGTGCCAGCAGCTATACAGGGGGAGAGACCCAGTACTTC.

DNA for the CDR3: TGTGCCAGTACCCCCCGAGGGGGCACTGAAGCTTTCTTT. Its translation is CASTPRGGTEAFF. The chain employs TRBV19 and TRBJ1-1, with a weak D call TRBD1 (6 bases). This CDR3 comprises 13 residues. The V end was cut by 7 bases, the J end by 4 bases, with 13 bases between. Germline V gene data show CDR1 as LNHDA and CDR2 as SQIVND (reference sequence).

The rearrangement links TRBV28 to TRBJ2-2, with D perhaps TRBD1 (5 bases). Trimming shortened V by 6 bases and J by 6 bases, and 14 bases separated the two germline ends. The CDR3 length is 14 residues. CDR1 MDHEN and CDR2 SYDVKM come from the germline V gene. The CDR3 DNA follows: TGTGCCAGCAGCCGAACGGCAGGGCCCGGGGAGCTGTTTTTT. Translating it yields CASSRTAGPGELFF.

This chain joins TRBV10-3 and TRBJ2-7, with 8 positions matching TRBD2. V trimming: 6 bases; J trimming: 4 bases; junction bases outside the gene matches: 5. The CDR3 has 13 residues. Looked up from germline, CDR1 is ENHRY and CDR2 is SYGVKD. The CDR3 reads CAIRLAATYEQYF. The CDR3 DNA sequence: TGTGCCATCAGACTAGCGGCCACATACGAGCAGTACTTC.

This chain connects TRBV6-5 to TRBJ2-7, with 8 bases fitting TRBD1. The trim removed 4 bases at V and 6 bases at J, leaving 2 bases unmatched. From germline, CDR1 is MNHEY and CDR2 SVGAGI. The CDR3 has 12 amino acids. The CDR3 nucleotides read TGTGCCAGCAGTTCGACAGGGGTCGAGCAGTACTTC. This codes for CASSSTGVEQYF.

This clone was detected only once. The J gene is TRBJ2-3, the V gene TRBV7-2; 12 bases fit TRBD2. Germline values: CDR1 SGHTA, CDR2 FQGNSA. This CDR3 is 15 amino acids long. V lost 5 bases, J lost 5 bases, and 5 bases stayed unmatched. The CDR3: CASSRGLAGRDTQYF. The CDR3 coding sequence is TGTGCCAGCAGCCGTGGACTAGCGGGAAGAGATACGCAGTATTTT.

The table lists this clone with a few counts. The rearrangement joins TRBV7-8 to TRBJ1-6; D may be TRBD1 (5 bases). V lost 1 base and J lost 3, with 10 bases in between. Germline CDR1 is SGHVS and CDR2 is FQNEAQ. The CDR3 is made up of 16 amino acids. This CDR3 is CASSLVQGDYNSPLHF. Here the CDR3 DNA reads TGTGCCAGCAGCTTAGTCCAGGGTGACTATAATTCACCCCTCCACTTT.

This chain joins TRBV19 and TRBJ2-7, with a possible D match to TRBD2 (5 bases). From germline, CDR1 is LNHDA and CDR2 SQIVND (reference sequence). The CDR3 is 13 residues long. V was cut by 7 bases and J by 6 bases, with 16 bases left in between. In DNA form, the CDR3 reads TGTGCCAGTACAAAGGGAGCGTTCGCCGAGCAGTACTTC. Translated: CASTKGAFAEQYF.

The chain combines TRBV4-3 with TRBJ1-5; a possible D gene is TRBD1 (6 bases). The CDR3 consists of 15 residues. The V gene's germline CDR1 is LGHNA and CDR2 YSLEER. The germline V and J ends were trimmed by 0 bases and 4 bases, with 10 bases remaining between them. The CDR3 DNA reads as TGCGCCAGCAGCCAAGAAGGGACACAAAATCAGCCCCAGCATTTT. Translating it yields CASSQEGTQNQPQHF.

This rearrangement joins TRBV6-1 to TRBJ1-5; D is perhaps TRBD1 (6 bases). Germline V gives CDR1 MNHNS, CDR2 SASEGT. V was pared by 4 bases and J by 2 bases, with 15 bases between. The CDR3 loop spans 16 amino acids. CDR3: CASSGITGMGNQPQHF. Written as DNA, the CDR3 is TGTGCCAGCAGTGGAATTACAGGGATGGGCAATCAGCCCCAGCATTTT.

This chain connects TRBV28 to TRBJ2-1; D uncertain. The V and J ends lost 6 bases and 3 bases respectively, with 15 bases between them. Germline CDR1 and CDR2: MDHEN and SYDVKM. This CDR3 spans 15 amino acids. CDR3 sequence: CASSKSPVNYNEQFF. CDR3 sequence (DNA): TGTGCCAGCAGCAAAAGCCCGGTGAACTACAATGAGCAGTTCTTC.

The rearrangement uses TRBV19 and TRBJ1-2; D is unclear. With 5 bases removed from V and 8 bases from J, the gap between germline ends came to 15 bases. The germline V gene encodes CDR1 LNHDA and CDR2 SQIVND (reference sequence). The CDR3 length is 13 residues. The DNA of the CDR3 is TGTGCCAGTAGTGAGCCCCCGTTCTTGGGCTACACCTTC. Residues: CASSEPPFLGYTF. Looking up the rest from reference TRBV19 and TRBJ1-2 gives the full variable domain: DGGITQSPKYLFRKEGQNVTLSCEQNLNHDAMYWYRQDPGQGLRLIYYSQIVNDFQKGDIAEGYSVSREKKESFPLTVTSAQKNPTAFYLCASSEPPFLGYTFGSGTRLTVV.

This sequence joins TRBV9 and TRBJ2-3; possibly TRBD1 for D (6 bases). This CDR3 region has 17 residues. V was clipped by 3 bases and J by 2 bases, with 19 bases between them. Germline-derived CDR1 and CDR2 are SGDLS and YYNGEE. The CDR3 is CASSAYSGTMNTDTQYF. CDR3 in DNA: TGTGCCAGCAGCGCATATTCCGGGACAATGAACACAGATACGCAGTATTTT.

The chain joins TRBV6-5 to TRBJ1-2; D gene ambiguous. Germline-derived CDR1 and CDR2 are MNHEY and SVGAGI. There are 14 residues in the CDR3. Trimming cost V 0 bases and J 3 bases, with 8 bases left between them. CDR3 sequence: CASSYSGRDYGYTF. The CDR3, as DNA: TGTGCCAGCAGTTACTCTGGGAGGGACTATGGCTACACCTTC.

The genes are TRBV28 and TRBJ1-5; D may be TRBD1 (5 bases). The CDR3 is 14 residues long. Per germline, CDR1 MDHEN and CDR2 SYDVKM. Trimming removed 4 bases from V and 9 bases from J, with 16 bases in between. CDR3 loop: CASSWQGGFGPQHF. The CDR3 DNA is TGTGCCAGCAGTTGGCAGGGTGGCTTTGGGCCCCAGCATTTT.

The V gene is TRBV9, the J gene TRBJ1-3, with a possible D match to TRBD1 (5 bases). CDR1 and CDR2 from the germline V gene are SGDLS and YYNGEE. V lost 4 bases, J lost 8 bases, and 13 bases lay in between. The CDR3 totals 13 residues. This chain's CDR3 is CASSNAREDTIYF. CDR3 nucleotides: TGTGCCAGCAGCAACGCCAGGGAGGACACCATATATTTT. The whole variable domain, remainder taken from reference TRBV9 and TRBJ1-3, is DSGVTQTPKHLITATGQRVTLRCSPRSGDLSVYWYQQSLDQGLQFLIQYYNGEERAKGNILERFSAQQFPDLHSELNLSSLELGDSALYFCASSNAREDTIYFGEGSWLTVV.

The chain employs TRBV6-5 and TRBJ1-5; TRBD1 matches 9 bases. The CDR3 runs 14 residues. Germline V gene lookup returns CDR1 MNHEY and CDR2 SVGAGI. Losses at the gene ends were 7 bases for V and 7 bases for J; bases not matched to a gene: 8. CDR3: CASKRQGVEQPQHF. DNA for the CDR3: TGTGCCAGCAAACGACAGGGGGTGGAACAGCCCCAGCATTTT.

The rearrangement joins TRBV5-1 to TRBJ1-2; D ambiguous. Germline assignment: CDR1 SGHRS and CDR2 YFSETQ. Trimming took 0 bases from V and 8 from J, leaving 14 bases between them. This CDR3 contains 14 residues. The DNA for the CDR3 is TGCGCCAGCAGCTTGGCAGGACTAAACGAGGGCTACACCTTC. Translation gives CASSLAGLNEGYTF.